This T cell receptor (beta chain) is drawn from a study of blood T cells in healthy people across ages. Study-wide results and caveats: Investigators treated diversity estimates from one million T cells as underestimates.

Germline CDR1 MDHEN, CDR2 SYDVKM. The CDR3 contains 16 residues. Comments on this clonotype: What it binds is not known. A single base separates this from a much larger clone, so it may be a read error.

Then a second PCR, running roughly 7 to 11 cycles, was carried out with a sample-barcoded 5' primer and a J-beta primer mix. One entry per CDR3 protein results from TCRdb running MiXCR on the 5' RACE reads. The sample contains roughly 700,000 distinct CDR3 sequences, around 32% of which appear only once. The receptor was isolated from a woman aged 80 or over in good health. The chain carries TRBV28 and TRBJ2-4, with 8 positions matching TRBD1. Matching the DNA end better, TRBJ2-7 makes the J call doubtful. The sequenced sample consisted of blood. CDR3 amino acids: CASSLGAGGLSYEQYF. In DNA, the CDR3 is TGTGCCAGCAGTTTGGGAGCAGGGGGCCTGTCCTACGAGCAGTACTTC.